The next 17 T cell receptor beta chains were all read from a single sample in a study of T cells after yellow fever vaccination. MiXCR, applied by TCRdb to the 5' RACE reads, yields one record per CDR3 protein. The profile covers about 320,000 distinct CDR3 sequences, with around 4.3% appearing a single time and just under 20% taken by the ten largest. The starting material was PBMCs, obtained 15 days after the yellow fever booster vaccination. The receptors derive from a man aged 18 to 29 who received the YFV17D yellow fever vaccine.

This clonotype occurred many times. In DNA form, the CDR3 reads TGTGCCAGCACCGTCGGGGGGTTGAACACTGAAGCTTTCTTT. It yields the protein CASTVGGLNTEAFF. This chain links TRBV6-2 or TRBV6-3 with TRBJ1-1, with a possible D match to TRBD1 (5 bases). Trimming took off 7 bases at V and 0 bases at J, with 12 bases between the two ends. The V gene's germline CDR1 is MNHEY and CDR2 SVGEGT. The CDR3 loop spans 14 amino acids.

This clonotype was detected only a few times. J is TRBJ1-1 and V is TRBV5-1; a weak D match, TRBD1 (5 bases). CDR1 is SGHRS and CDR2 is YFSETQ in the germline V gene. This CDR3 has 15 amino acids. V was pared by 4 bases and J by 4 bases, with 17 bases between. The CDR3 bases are TGCGCCAGCAGCGTGATGGGGGGACGAGGCACTGAAGCTTTCTTT. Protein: CASSVMGGRGTEAFF.

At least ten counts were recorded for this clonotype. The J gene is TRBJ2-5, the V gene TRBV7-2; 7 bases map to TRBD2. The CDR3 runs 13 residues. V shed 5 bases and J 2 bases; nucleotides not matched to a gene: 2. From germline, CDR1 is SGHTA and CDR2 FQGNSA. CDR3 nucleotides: TGTGCCAGCAGCCGGGGGGAACAAGAGACCCAGTACTTC. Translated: CASSRGEQETQYF.

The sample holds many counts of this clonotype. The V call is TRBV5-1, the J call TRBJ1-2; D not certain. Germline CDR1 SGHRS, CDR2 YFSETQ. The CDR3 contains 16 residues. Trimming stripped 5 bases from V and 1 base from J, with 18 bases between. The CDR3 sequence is CASRQKAGMGNYGYTF. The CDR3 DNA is TGCGCCAGCAGGCAGAAGGCGGGAATGGGTAACTATGGCTACACCTTC.

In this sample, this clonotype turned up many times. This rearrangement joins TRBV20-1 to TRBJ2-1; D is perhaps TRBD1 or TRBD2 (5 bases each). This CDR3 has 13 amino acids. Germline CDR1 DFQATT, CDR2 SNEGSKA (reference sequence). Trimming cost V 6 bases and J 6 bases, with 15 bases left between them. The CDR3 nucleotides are TGCAGTGCCCATGTGCTTGGGGGCAATGAGCAGTTCTTC. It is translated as CSAHVLGGNEQFF.

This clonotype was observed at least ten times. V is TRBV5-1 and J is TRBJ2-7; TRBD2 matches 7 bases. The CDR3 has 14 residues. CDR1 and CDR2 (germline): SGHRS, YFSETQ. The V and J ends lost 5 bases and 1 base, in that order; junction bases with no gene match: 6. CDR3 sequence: CASRLTGGSYEQYV. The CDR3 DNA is TGCGCCAGCAGGCTCACGGGGGGTTCCTACGAGCAGTACGTC.

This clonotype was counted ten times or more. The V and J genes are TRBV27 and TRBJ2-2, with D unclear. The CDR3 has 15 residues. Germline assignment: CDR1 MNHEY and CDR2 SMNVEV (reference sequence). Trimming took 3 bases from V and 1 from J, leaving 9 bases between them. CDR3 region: CASSLQQMNTGELFF. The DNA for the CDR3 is TGTGCCAGCAGTTTGCAACAGATGAACACCGGGGAGCTGTTTTTT.

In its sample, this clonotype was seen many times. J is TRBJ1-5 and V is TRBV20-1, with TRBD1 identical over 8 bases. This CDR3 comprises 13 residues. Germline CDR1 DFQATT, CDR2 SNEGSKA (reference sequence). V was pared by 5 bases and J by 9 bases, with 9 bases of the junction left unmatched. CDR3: CSAGTTGGRPQHF. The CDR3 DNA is TGCAGTGCTGGAACCACAGGGGGTCGGCCCCAGCATTTT.

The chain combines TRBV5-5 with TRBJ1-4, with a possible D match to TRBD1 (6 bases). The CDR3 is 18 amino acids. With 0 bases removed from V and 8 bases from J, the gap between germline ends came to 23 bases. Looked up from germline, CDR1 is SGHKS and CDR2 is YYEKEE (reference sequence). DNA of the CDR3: TGTGCCAGCAGCTTGGCCCTCTGGGGGCGAGACGACGAAGAAAAACTGTTTTTT. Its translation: CASSLALWGRDDEEKLFF.

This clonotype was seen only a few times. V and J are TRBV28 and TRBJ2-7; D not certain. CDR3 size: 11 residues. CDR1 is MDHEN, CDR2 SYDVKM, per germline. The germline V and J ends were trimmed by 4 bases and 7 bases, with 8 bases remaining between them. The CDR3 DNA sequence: TGTGCCAGCAGTTCACTCGGGGAGCAGTACGTC. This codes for CASSSLGEQYV.

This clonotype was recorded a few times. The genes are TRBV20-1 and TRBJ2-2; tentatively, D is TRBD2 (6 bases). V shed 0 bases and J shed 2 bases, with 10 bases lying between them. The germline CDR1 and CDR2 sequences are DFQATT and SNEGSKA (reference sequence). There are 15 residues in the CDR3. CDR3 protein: CSARDVGGNTGELFF. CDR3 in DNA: TGCAGTGCTAGAGATGTGGGGGGAAACACCGGGGAGCTGTTTTTT.

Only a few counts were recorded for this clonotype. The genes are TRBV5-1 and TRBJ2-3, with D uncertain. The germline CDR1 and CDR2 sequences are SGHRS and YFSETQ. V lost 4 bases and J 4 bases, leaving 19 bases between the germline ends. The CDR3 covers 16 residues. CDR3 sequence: CASSPTTDPVADTQYF. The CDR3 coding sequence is TGCGCCAGCAGCCCTACCACAGACCCAGTAGCAGATACGCAGTATTTT.

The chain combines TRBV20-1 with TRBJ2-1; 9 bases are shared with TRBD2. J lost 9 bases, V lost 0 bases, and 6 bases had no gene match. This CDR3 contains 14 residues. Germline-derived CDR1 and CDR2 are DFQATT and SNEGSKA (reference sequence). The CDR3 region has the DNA TGCAGTGCTAGAGATGTAGCGGGGGATCCTGAGCAGTTCTTC. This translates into CSARDVAGDPEQFF.

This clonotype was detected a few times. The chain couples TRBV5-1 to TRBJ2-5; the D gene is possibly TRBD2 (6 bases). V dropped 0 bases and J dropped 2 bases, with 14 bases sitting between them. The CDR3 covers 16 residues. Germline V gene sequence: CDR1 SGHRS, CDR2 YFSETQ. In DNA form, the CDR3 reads TGCGCCAGCAGCTTGGCCCCTGGCGGGGAACAAGAGACCCAGTACTTC. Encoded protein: CASSLAPGGEQETQYF.

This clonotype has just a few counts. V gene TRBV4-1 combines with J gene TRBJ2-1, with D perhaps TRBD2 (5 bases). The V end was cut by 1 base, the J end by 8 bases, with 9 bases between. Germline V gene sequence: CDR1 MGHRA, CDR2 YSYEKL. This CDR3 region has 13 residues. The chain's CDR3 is CASSQAQRDEQFF. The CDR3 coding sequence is TGCGCCAGCAGCCAAGCCCAGAGGGATGAGCAGTTCTTC.

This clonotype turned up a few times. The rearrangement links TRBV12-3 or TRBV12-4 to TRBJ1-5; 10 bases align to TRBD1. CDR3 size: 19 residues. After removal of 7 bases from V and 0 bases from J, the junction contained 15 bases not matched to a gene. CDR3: CASIYLRDRGAISNQPQHF. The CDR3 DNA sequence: TGTGCCAGCATTTATCTCCGGGACAGGGGTGCAATTAGCAATCAGCCCCAGCATTTT.

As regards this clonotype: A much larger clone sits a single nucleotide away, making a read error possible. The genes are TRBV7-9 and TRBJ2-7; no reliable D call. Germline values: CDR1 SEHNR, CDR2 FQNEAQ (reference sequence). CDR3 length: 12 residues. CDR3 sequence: CDSSLNNYEQYF. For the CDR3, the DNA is TGTGACAGCAGCTTAAACAATTACGAGCAGTACTTC.